A selection of T cell receptor beta chains follows, all from one sample in a study of PD-1 blockade in classical Hodgkin lymphoma. The assay was immunoSEQ multiplex PCR, and TCRdb's table has in-frame clones only and misses some. This table has 70,000 or so clones, roughly 92% appearing once. Sequenced: peripheral blood mononuclear cells (PBMCs). Receptors originate from a human donor with classical Hodgkin lymphoma. Both conserved end residues are part of each CDR3. D genes are given only for firm matches. Only part of the rows carry a size: once, few, many, or a class if the clone is expanded.

size	V	J	D	CDR3	DNA
-	TRBV19	TRBJ1-1	-	CASSIEVNAEAFF	TGTGCCAGTAGTATAGAGGTCAACGCTGAAGCTTTCTTT
-	TRBV6-6	TRBJ1-1	-	CASSYDSYNTEAFF	TGTGCCAGCAGTTACGACAGCTACAACACTGAAGCTTTCTTT
-	TRBV11-3	TRBJ2-3	TRBD2	CASSPGTSGGTDTQYF	TGTGCCAGCAGCCCTGGGACTAGCGGGGGGACAGATACGCAGTATTTT
-	TRBV16	TRBJ1-1	-	CASSQGVSGTEAFF	TGTGCCAGCAGCCAAGGGGTGTCGGGCACTGAAGCTTTCTTT
-	TRBV28	TRBJ2-1	TRBD2	CASIGTTSGIYNEQFF	TGTGCCAGCATCGGAACAACTAGCGGGATATACAATGAGCAGTTCTTC
-	TRBV7-2	TRBJ2-6	-	CASSLRGRGANVLTF	TGTGCCAGCAGCTTAAGGGGAAGGGGGGCCAACGTCCTGACTTTC
-	TRBV19	TRBJ2-1	-	CASSIGGSVSYNEQFF	TGTGCCAGTAGTATAGGGGGTAGTGTTTCCTACAATGAGCAGTTCTTC
-	TRBV11-2	TRBJ2-3	TRBD2	CASSLGGDTQYF	TGTGCCAGCAGCCTCGGGGGGGATACGCAGTATTTT
once	TRBV25-1	TRBJ2-1	TRBD2	CASSAAGAYNEQFF	TGTGCCAGCAGTGCAGCGGGGGCCTACAATGAGCAGTTCTTC
-	TRBV18	TRBJ2-1	-	CASSPTSQSEGLQQFF	TGTGCCAGCTCACCGACATCTCAGAGTGAGGGGCTACAGCAGTTCTTC
-	TRBV2	TRBJ2-5	-	CASAQETQYF	TGTGCCAGCGCCCAAGAGACCCAGTACTTC
-	TRBV27	TRBJ2-1	TRBD1	CASSPVGQGAGEQFF	TGTGCCAGCAGCCCAGTCGGCCAGGGGGCGGGTGAGCAGTTCTTC
-	TRBV7-2	TRBJ2-1	TRBD2	CASSSTSGSYNEQFF	TGTGCCAGCAGCTCGACTAGCGGATCCTACAATGAGCAGTTCTTC
-	TRBV11-2	TRBJ1-3	TRBD1	CASSLFRGLGNTIYF	TGTGCCAGCAGCTTATTCAGGGGGCTCGGAAACACCATATATTTT
-	TRBV10-2	TRBJ2-1	TRBD2	CASSVLAGGNNEQFF	TGCGCCAGCAGTGTACTAGCGGGCGGGAACAATGAGCAGTTCTTC
-	TRBV15	TRBJ2-2	-	CATSRVRTGELFF	TGTGCCACCAGCAGAGTCAGGACCGGGGAGCTGTTTTTT
-	TRBV19	TRBJ1-1	-	CASSIGGSTEAFF	TGTGCCAGTAGTATAGGAGGTTCCACTGAAGCTTTCTTT
few	TRBV2	TRBJ1-2	-	CASVNTANYGYTF	TGTGCCAGCGTGAACACTGCTAACTATGGCTACACCTTC
-	TRBV9	TRBJ1-2	-	CASSGGSPSYGYTF	TGTGCCAGCAGCGGGGGGAGTCCCTCCTATGGCTACACCTTC
-	TRBV18	TRBJ2-1	-	CASSPPGNEQFF	TGTGCCAGCTCACCACCGGGGAATGAGCAGTTCTTC
-	TRBV7-7	TRBJ2-1	TRBD2	CASSFRLADYNEQFF	TGTGCCAGCAGCTTTCGACTAGCGGACTACAATGAGCAGTTCTTC
once	TRBV5-4	TRBJ1-6	-	CASSLERDRFSSPLHF	TGTGCCAGCAGCTTGGAAAGGGACCGATTTTCCTCACCCCTCCACTTT
-	TRBV5-8	TRBJ2-7	TRBD2	CASSGTGLAGGINEQYF	TGTGCCAGCAGCGGTACGGGACTAGCGGGAGGGATCAACGAGCAGTACTTC
-	TRBV30	TRBJ1-1	-	CAWSAGGSTEAFF	TGTGCCTGGAGTGCGGGCGGGAGCACTGAAGCTTTCTTT
-	TRBV4-3	TRBJ1-2	TRBD1	CASSRTGTGVGYTF	TGCGCCAGCAGCCGGACCGGGACAGGGGTTGGCTACACCTTC
-	TRBV6-5	TRBJ2-4	-	CATSRGNENIQYF	TGTGCCACCTCCAGGGGTAACGAAAACATTCAGTACTTC
-	TRBV15	TRBJ2-7	-	CATSRDLDRVYEQYF	TGTGCCACCAGCAGAGATTTGGATAGGGTCTACGAGCAGTACTTC
-	TRBV5-1	TRBJ1-2	-	CASSLASLMYGYTF	TGCGCCAGCAGCTTGGCCTCTCTAATGTATGGCTACACCTTC
once	TRBV2	TRBJ1-1	-	CASTYDRNTEAFF	TGTGCCAGCACCTACGACAGGAACACTGAAGCTTTCTTT
-	TRBV28	TRBJ1-2	-	CASSGGGYGYTF	TGTGCCAGCAGTGGAGGTGGTTATGGCTACACCTTC
-	TRBV18	TRBJ1-6	-	CASSPGLYNSPLHF	TGTGCCAGCTCACCAGGTCTCTATAATTCACCCCTCCACTTT
-	TRBV6-5	TRBJ2-1	TRBD2	CASSYSGLWGGEQFF	TGTGCCAGCAGTTACTCGGGTCTCTGGGGGGGTGAGCAGTTCTTC
-	TRBV19	TRBJ2-1	-	CASSASQDLYNEQFF	TGTGCCAGTAGTGCCTCCCAGGATCTGTACAATGAGCAGTTCTTC
-	TRBV6-1	TRBJ2-5	TRBD2	CASSSGGRETQYF	TGTGCCAGCAGTTCGGGGGGGCGGGAGACCCAGTACTTC
-	TRBV6-1	TRBJ1-1	-	CASKRGGTEGSAFF	TGTGCCAGCAAGAGAGGAGGGACGGAGGGATCCGCTTTCTTT
-	TRBV19	TRBJ1-2	-	CASRALLGYGYTF	TGTGCCAGTAGGGCCTTACTCGGCTATGGCTACACCTTC
once	TRBV28	TRBJ2-5	-	CASSSGGEETQYF	TGTGCCAGCAGTTCAGGGGGGGAAGAGACCCAGTACTTC
few	TRBV14	TRBJ2-7	-	CASSQMGLPGTYEQYF	TGTGCCAGCAGCCAAATGGGACTTCCCGGGACTTACGAGCAGTACTTC
-	TRBV29-1	TRBJ1-2	-	CSAMGGQGLYGYTF	TGCAGCGCCATGGGGGGCCAGGGACTCTATGGCTACACCTTC
-	TRBV6-5	TRBJ1-2	TRBD1	CASTSVQGRDYGYTF	TGTGCCAGCACCTCCGTACAGGGGAGGGACTATGGCTACACCTTC
-	TRBV7-9	TRBJ1-6	-	CASSLVTSNSPLHF	TGTGCCAGCAGCTTAGTTACATCAAATTCACCCCTCCACTTT
-	TRBV4-2	TRBJ1-2	-	CASSRAGLYGYTF	TGTGCCAGCAGCCGTGCAGGGCTCTATGGCTACACCTTC
-	TRBV6-1	TRBJ1-4	-	CASSGQTGSGEKLFF	TGTGCCAGCAGTGGACAAACAGGGTCAGGTGAAAAACTGTTTTTT
-	TRBV19	TRBJ2-7	-	CASSITVAGFYYEQYF	TGTGCCAGTAGTATCACCGTGGCGGGGTTTTATTACGAGCAGTACTTC
-	TRBV18	TRBJ1-5	-	CASSGSQNQPQHF	TGTGCCAGCTCTGGGAGCCAGAATCAGCCCCAGCATTTT
-	TRBV19	TRBJ1-2	-	CASSSYGYTF	TGTGCCAGTAGTTCCTATGGCTACACCTTC
-	TRBV5-1	TRBJ2-5	TRBD2	CASSLAGAETQYF	TGCGCCAGCAGTTTAGCGGGAGCCGAGACCCAGTACTTC
few	TRBV20-1	TRBJ2-7	-	CSVRSQGEQYF	TGCAGTGTTAGAAGCCAGGGGGAGCAGTACTTC
once	TRBV28	TRBJ2-2	-	CASSRVKGASGELFF	TGTGCCAGCAGCCGGGTAAAAGGAGCCTCCGGGGAGCTGTTTTTT
-	TRBV2	TRBJ1-1	-	CASRSGAGGPRTEAFF	TGTGCCAGCAGGAGCGGAGCTGGGGGGCCTCGCACTGAAGCTTTCTTT